This TCR beta chain appears in the sequencing data of a study of graft-versus-host responses after intestinal transplantation. Notes on this clone: The antigen is undetermined.

Here immunoSEQ multiplex PCR was the method, and the copy in TCRdb shows in-frame clones only, minus some. The table has approximately 90,000 clones, roughly 91% seen once; the top ten hold 1.5% to 2.5%. The CDR3 loop spans 16 amino acids. Germline CDR1 SEHNR, CDR2 FQNEAQ (reference sequence). Between the trimmed V and J ends, which lost 4 bases and 3 bases, there was a span of 18 bases. The clonotype comes from a human donor who received an intestinal transplant. Sequenced material: unstimulated CD8+ T cells sorted from spleen or lymph node cells, taken before intestinal transplant. The genes are TRBV7-9 and TRBJ1-1; tentatively, D is TRBD1 (5 bases). Written as DNA, the CDR3 is TGTGCCAGCAGCTCGACGGGGGTCTCCCGGGACACTGAAGCTTTCTTT. This encodes CASSSTGVSRDTEAFF.